This note documents a single T cell receptor beta chain sequence. This receptor's antigen is unknown. No qualities accompany the bases; no much larger clone lies one base away. The donors were roughly 39 Caucasian individuals from Russia, aged 6 to 90 years, who were systemically healthy. Roughly 9 milliliters of peripheral blood were drawn from each donor into EDTA-treated Vacutainer tubes. Ficoll-Paque density-gradient centrifugation was used to isolate PBMCs, with at least 7 million obtained per sample. Trizol reagent was used to extract total RNA from the PBMCs, yielding at least 5 micrograms per sample. The percentages of naive CD45RAhigh/CD27high T cells were determined by flow cytometry on a PBMC aliquot from every donor. The data derive from a study of blood T cells in healthy people across ages (dated by TCRdb to 2015 to 2017). About the study as a whole: In model experiments, template switching captured roughly one uniquely barcoded TCR beta cDNA molecule for every two T cells. The study measured age-related changes in TCR beta repertoire diversity using deep sequencing normalized with unique cDNA molecular identifiers. Donors were grouped into four age groups: young (average approximately 16 years), middle-aged (roughly 40), aged (approximately 67) and long-lived (about 82). To avoid experimental bias, donors of different ages were randomly spread across the sequencing lanes. The study analyzed two additional independent replicas of 1 million unique cDNA reads from the same blood draw for two donors, one aged 18 to 29 and one aged 80 or older. Overall study outcomes, separate from this receptor: Observed TCR beta diversity correlated strongly with the percentage of naive T cells measured by flow cytometry. As age increased, observed TCR beta diversity per million T cells dropped in a roughly linear way, and a significant reduction was already evident by age around 41. Compared with the aged group, the long-lived group had more naive CD4+ T cells, fewer expanded clones and increased TCR diversity, a pattern suggesting age selection. Because the CMV infection status of the donors was unknown, age-related changes in expanded clonotypes may potentially have been confounded. Total diversity estimates from one million sequenced T cells were considered lower bounds and underestimates. Because profiling used bulk unsorted PBMCs, naive and antigen-experienced compartments could not be compared conclusively.

The library was generated by 5' RACE. TCRdb records Illumina HiSeq 2500 as the sequencer. A second PCR of about 7 to 12 cycles was performed with a sample-barcoded 5' primer and a J-beta primer mix. Each TCR beta cDNA molecule received a unique molecular identifier from a template-switch 5' adaptor carrying 12 random nucleotides. Each sample yielded at least 2.5 million CDR3-containing paired-end reads. All of the RNA was converted into first-strand cDNA using the Mint cDNA synthesis kit, with a TRBC-specific oligonucleotide serving as the primer. Following uracil-DNA glycosylase treatment, a first 18-cycle PCR with universal primers M1SS and BC2_uni_R was performed on all cDNA. Under the source paper's analysis protocol: Each sample was normalized by randomly selecting 1 million high-quality reads, each carrying a distinct molecular identifier. Instead of being binned into consensus sequences, reads with shared molecular identifiers were discarded. CDR3 identification, clonotype clustering and error correction used MiTCR with a Q25 quality threshold and the strictest error-elimination algorithm. A nonparametric unseen species model with Euler transformation was used to estimate lower-bound total TCR beta diversity. In-frame beta chains were kept once TCRdb had trimmed the public reads at Q25 with fastp and called clones with MiXCR. Rows with one shared CDR3 protein collapse into an entry with the most common genes and DNA. Clone size and V and J calls follow TCRdb, not the original study. The sample table holds hundreds of thousands of distinct CDR3 sequences, of which more than 45% were seen once. Of the sample, roughly 13% is held by the ten largest clones.

Specimen: blood. This clonotype originated in a woman at least 80 years old in good health.

The CDR3 in this case is CSARPLRGPSTDTQYF. The DNA sequence reads TGCAGTGCTAGGCCCTTGAGGGGGCCGAGCACAGATACGCAGTATTTT. The chain joins TRBV20-1 to TRBJ2-3; TRBD1 fits 7 bases in the junction. From the germline V gene (reference sequence), CDR1 is DFQATT and CDR2 is SNEGSKA. Here V drops 3 bases and J drops 0 bases, and the junction holds 9 bases not matched to any gene. The CDR3 sequence holds 16 residues, the cysteine and phenylalanine included. Only the CDR3 DNA is retained, 48 bases long and in frame from the first base.